This T cell receptor beta chain was identified during a study of blood T cell dynamics during melanoma immunotherapy. About the research overall: First-line therapy was either pembrolizumab or nivolumab with ipilimumab for metastatic melanoma.

Germline V gene sequence: CDR1 MNHEY, CDR2 SMNVEV (reference sequence). Trimming took 6 bases from V and 5 from J, leaving 19 bases between them. The CDR3 contains 15 residues. Time point meaning: week 3, after first cycle of checkpoint inhibitor. Each bulk PBMC sample had approximately 340 ng DNA loaded. The assay was immunoSEQ multiplex PCR, and TCRdb's table has in-frame clones only and misses some. This sample carries under 9,500 clones, about 83% of them seen once, and the ten largest clones take roughly 5.4%. The receptor was isolated from a human donor with melanoma. This chain uses TRBV27 with TRBJ1-1; D gene unclear. Sequenced here: blood, sampled from a patient treated with checkpoint blockade. This chain's CDR3 is CASRAVGIMGTEAFF. The CDR3, as DNA: TGTGCCAGCAGGGCCGTGGGGATCATGGGGACTGAAGCTTTCTTT.